This paragraph covers one T cell receptor (beta chain) sequence. Its antigen is unknown. One base away there is no much larger clone; base qualities are not given. The entry originates in a study of beta chain features in type 1 diabetes (dated by TCRdb to 2016 to 2019). Context from the whole study: Mean age, gender distribution, total cell number and subset yield were not different between patients and healthy donors. Whereas all 30 or so donors provided naive and central memory subsets, regulatory and stem cell-like memory subsets were isolated from just 8 patients and roughly eight healthy donors. A total of approximately 110,000,000 sorted cells were examined across all samples, and a strong correlation was observed between cell number per subset and RNA yield. The study compared the TCRB repertoires of sorted circulating CD4+ T cell subsets in recently diagnosed type 1 diabetes patients with those in matched healthy donors. Results and caveats for the whole study, not just this receptor: Naive, central memory and regulatory TCRB repertoires appeared to be more alike among patients than among healthy donors. Type 1 diabetes patients showed a moderate but significant shortening of TCRB CDR3 length in all four CD4+ subsets. PCR might favor shorter templates, but patient and control samples were amplified and corrected together, so any skew would affect both groups equally. Because the HLA sub-analyses included only small numbers of individuals, any influence of HLA type on TCRB rearrangement was left unresolved. At VDJ recombination sites, type 1 diabetes patients had fewer insertions and more deleted nucleotides, which implies abnormalities in thymic rearrangement. Sequencing cDNA rather than genomic DNA could over-represent highly expressing activated cells, although activation and CD3 levels did not differ between groups.

The entire amount of isolated RNA was reverse transcribed using the High Capacity cDNA Reverse Transcription Kit, so the sequenced TCRB transcripts were expressed ones. Deep immunoSEQ sequencing was applied to naive, central memory and regulatory T cell samples, giving an average of about 3.6 million total reads per sample. Sorted cells were lysed in RLT buffer and RNA was extracted with DNase-treated RNeasy Micro or Mini kits, depending on cell number. Each cell subset was processed on its own to prevent cross-contamination, while patient and healthy donor samples were processed together. The immunoSEQ multiplex PCR was used to amplify TCRB sequences from cDNA, yielding 87-bp fragments that span the CDR3 region. The amplicons were sequenced using the Illumina HiSeq platform. The authors' analysis ran thus. PCR bias was corrected computationally using synthetic template baselines, and reads within Hamming distance 2 were collapsed, with unmergeable singletons discarded. Reads were aligned against IMGT to assign V, D and J genes, CDR3 length and insertions or deletions at six rearrangement sites. Within each subset, clonotype counts were normalized to sorted cell number, after which true diversity and Gini coefficients were computed with the tcR R package. The overlap coefficient, calculated on TCRB nucleotide sequences, was used to measure repertoire sharing. In its TCRdb copy, this immuneACCESS table keeps in-frame sequences only and misses some clones. Where compared with another copy, unresolved V genes explain less than half of these, and the others have no known cause. V and J calls and clone size are those listed in that table; D and trimming were worked out from the DNA. The sample contains 150,000 to 200,000 clones, less than 9.5% of them found a single time. Of the sample, under 2.5% is held by the ten largest clones.

Each donor gave one peripheral blood draw, roughly 110 mL on average, collected into heparinised tubes. Naive, central memory, regulatory and stem cell-like memory CD4+ T cells were sorted on a BD FACSAria II using a panel including CD45RO, CCR7, CD25, CD127, CD95 and CD27. Purity was above 95% for every sorted population. PBMCs were separated immediately by Lymphoprep density gradient centrifugation and were stained directly, without being cultured. Samples were stained and sorted in pairs, with one healthy donor and one patient per experiment, so that batch effects were minimized. The receptor's source is a young woman in good health. The sequenced sample consisted of central memory CD4+ T cells from blood.

The DNA sequence reads TGTGCCAGCAGATCGGGAGATACAGATACGCAGTATTTT. The translation is CASRSGDTDTQYF. The chain links TRBV7-9 with TRBJ2-3; perhaps TRBD2 is the D gene, with 6 bases matching. The germline V gene (reference sequence) supplies CDR1 SEHNR and CDR2 FQNEAQ. Taken from cysteine to phenylalanine, the CDR3 has 13 residues. Here the CDR3 DNA is all that survives: 39 bases in frame from base 1. V gives up 6 bases and J gives up 3 bases, and the segment between their germline ends measures 10 bases.